A single sample gave rise to the 27 T cell receptor beta chains below, sequenced in a study of T cell responses to AZD1222 COVID-19 vaccine. Sequenced by immunoSEQ multiplex PCR; TCRdb stores in-frame clones only, minus some. The sample shows about 200,000 clones, about 93% of them seen only once. The sample consisted of peripheral blood, taken on day 0 of MenACWY control vaccination. The receptors derive from an adult in good health.

The chain couples TRBV4-2 to TRBJ1-1; D gene uncertain. V lost 2 bases and J lost 4, with 11 bases in between. The germline V gene encodes CDR1 LGHNA and CDR2 YNFKEQ. This CDR3 is built from 14 residues. CDR3 amino acids: CASSQFLGITEAFF. CDR3 nucleotide sequence: TGTGCCAGCAGCCAATTCCTGGGAATCACTGAAGCTTTCTTT.

This clone was counted a few times. V and J are TRBV7-9 and TRBJ1-1, with unresolved D. Trimming stripped 1 base from V and 1 base from J, with 4 bases between. Germline CDR1 reads SEHNR; CDR2 reads FQNEAQ (reference sequence). The CDR3 is 13 amino acids. CDR3 in DNA: TGTGCCAGCAGCTTAGAGAGGAACACTGAAGCTTTCTTT. Encoded protein: CASSLERNTEAFF.

V and J are TRBV5-1 and TRBJ1-6; D unresolved. V dropped 5 bases and J dropped 0 bases, with 15 bases sitting between them. The CDR3 is made up of 17 amino acids. In germline, CDR1 is SGHRS, CDR2 YFSETQ. The CDR3 nucleotides read TGCGCCAGCAGTCGGCAAACCCTGGGCTCCTATAATTCACCCCTCCACTTT. Its protein is CASSRQTLGSYNSPLHF.

The genes are TRBV15 and TRBJ2-5; no clear D. This CDR3 contains 15 residues. Looked up from germline, CDR1 is LNHNV and CDR2 is YYDKDF (reference sequence). V lost 1 base to trimming and J lost 0 bases, with 9 bases between them. CDR3 loop: CATSRGAGYQETQYF. The DNA for the CDR3 is TGTGCCACCAGCAGAGGGGCAGGATACCAAGAGACCCAGTACTTC. Together with reference TRBV15 and TRBJ2-5, the CDR3 gives the full variable domain: DAMVIQNPRYQVTQFGKPVTLSCSQTLNHNVMYWYQQKSSQAPKLLFHYYDKDFNNEADTPDNFQSRRPNTSFCFLDIRSPGLGDTAMYLCATSRGAGYQETQYFGPGTRLLVL.

This clone was recorded once. The V gene is TRBV29-1, the J gene TRBJ1-2, with 9 bases lining up with TRBD1. Germline-derived CDR1 and CDR2 are SQVTM and ANQGSEA. This CDR3 spans 14 amino acids. V shed 3 bases, J shed 6 bases, and the junction held 8 bases outside the gene matches. For the CDR3, the DNA is TGCAGCGTTGAGACAGGACAGGGGAATGATGGCTACACCTTC. This sequence encodes CSVETGQGNDGYTF.

This clone was counted between two and nine times. The CDR3 DNA is TGTGCCAGCAGCCGACAGGGATTCACTTCACCCCTCCACTTT. Amino acid sequence: CASSRQGFTSPLHF. The chain combines TRBV6-2 or TRBV6-3 with TRBJ1-6, with 7 bases that match TRBD1. J lost 9 bases, V lost 6 bases, and 8 bases had no gene match. Germline V gene lookup returns CDR1 MNHEY and CDR2 SVGEGT. The CDR3 spans 14 residues.

The chain's CDR3 is CASSQDWGQGKAFF. For the CDR3, the DNA is TGTGCCAGCAGCCAAGACTGGGGCCAGGGGAAAGCTTTCTTT. V usage is TRBV3-1 (or the pseudogene TRBV3-2) and J usage is TRBJ1-1, with D tentatively TRBD1 (6 bases). CDR3 size: 14 residues. Looked up from germline, CDR1 is LGHDT and CDR2 is YNNKEL (reference sequence). Deletions cut 0 bases from V and 9 bases from J, with 14 bases between.

CDR3 region: CSVERHPYGYTF. DNA for the CDR3: TGCAGCGTTGAGAGACACCCGTATGGCTACACCTTC. The rearrangement uses TRBV29-1 and TRBJ1-2; no reliable D call. From germline, CDR1 is SQVTM and CDR2 ANQGSEA. V shed 3 bases and J shed 5 bases, with 10 bases lying between them. The CDR3 runs to 12 residues.

The CDR3 spells CATSRDLGGEETQYF. The CDR3 nucleotides read TGTGCCACCTCCCGGGACCTGGGGGGCGAGGAGACCCAGTACTTC. V and J are TRBV6-5 and TRBJ2-5; perhaps D is TRBD1 or TRBD2 (6 bases each). This CDR3 is built from 15 residues. Germline V gives CDR1 MNHEY, CDR2 SVGAGI. V was shortened by 10 bases and J by 5 bases, with 23 bases between the two germline ends.

V usage is TRBV4-1 and J usage is TRBJ1-2, with D unclear. Trimming removed 1 base at V and 1 base at J, with 7 bases between. Germline-derived CDR1 and CDR2 are MGHRA and YSYEKL. This CDR3 region has 14 residues. The CDR3 sequence is CASSQARGNYGYTF. DNA for the CDR3: TGCGCCAGCAGCCAAGCGCGGGGTAACTATGGCTACACCTTC.

The V call is TRBV27, the J call TRBJ1-1; 7 nucleotides agree with TRBD1. The CDR3 extends over 14 amino acids. J gave up 3 bases and V 4 bases, and 5 bases lay outside the gene matches. Germline CDR1 and CDR2: MNHEY and SMNVEV (reference sequence). The CDR3 region has the DNA TGTGCCAGCAGTTCAAGACAGGGAGACACTGAAGCTTTCTTT. Amino acid sequence: CASSSRQGDTEAFF.

The chain has TRBV6-4 and TRBJ2-1, with 11 bases aligning to TRBD2. CDR3 size: 16 residues. V dropped 2 bases and J dropped 6; count of bases not matched to a gene: 6. Germline lookup yields CDR1 MRHNA and CDR2 SNTAGT. CDR3 coding DNA: TGTGCCAGCAGTGACGAGGCTAGCGGGGGGCGCAATGAGCAGTTCTTC. This gives the protein CASSDEASGGRNEQFF.

This chain connects TRBV4-1 to TRBJ2-1, with D possibly TRBD1 on 6 matching bases. The V end lost 1 base, the J end lost 1 base, and 8 bases lay between the germline ends. The CDR3 sequence is 15 residues long. Germline-derived CDR1 and CDR2 are MGHRA and YSYEKL. CDR3 sequence reads: CASSQGQDSYNEQFF. CDR3 nucleotide sequence: TGCGCCAGCAGCCAAGGACAGGATTCCTACAATGAGCAGTTCTTC.

Concerning this clone: Germline and junction disagree at one end, which may indicate a read error. The rearrangement joins TRBV29-1 to TRBJ1-1; D is ambiguous. Germline V gene sequence: CDR1 SQVTM, CDR2 ANQGSEA. CDR3 length: 14 residues. The DNA for the CDR3 is TGCAGCGTGAGGGCAGACTCCGCAAACAATGAAGCTTTCTTT. This encodes CSVRADSANNEAFF.

V and J are TRBV4-2 and TRBJ2-1; TRBD1 might be the D (6 bases). V lost 4 bases to trimming and J lost 5 bases, with 12 bases between them. Germline values: CDR1 LGHNA, CDR2 YNFKEQ. This CDR3 spans 14 amino acids. The CDR3: CASSRDPGDNEQFF. The CDR3 DNA sequence: TGTGCCAGCAGCCGAGACCCAGGGGACAATGAGCAGTTCTTC.

The chain is built from TRBV7-2 and TRBJ1-6; D call uncertain. CDR3 length: 17 residues. The ends were cut back, 5 bases at V and 3 bases at J, with 17 bases in the middle. The germline V gene has CDR1 SGHTA and CDR2 FQGNSA. CDR3 region: CASSPRGSGVYNSPLHF. CDR3 DNA sequence: TGTGCCAGCAGCCCACGTGGGTCCGGGGTCTATAATTCACCCCTCCACTTT.

This chain uses TRBV21-1 with TRBJ2-1. TRBV21-1 is marked as a pseudogene. The CDR3 contains 14 residues. The DNA for the CDR3 is TGTGCCAACAACCCGGTGTTTCCCTACAATGAGCAGTTCTTC. Translated, it gives CANNPVFPYNEQFF.

The V and J genes are TRBV5-8 and TRBJ1-5; 9 bases fit TRBD1. The junction had 5 bases not matched to a gene; V was cut back by 6 bases and J by 4 bases. Per germline, CDR1 SGHTS and CDR2 YDEGEE. CDR3 length equals 14 residues. The CDR3 bases are TGTGCCAGCACAGGACAGGGGAGAAATCAGCCCCAGCATTTT. Translation: CASTGQGRNQPQHF.

This sequence joins TRBV12-3 or TRBV12-4 and TRBJ1-5, with 7 bases aligning to TRBD1. Trimming took 10 bases from V and 4 from J; bases not matched to a gene: 4. CDR3 length: 12 amino acids. In nucleotides, the CDR3 is TGTGCCACCCAGGGGGGAAATCAGCCCCAGCATTTT. It codes for CATQGGNQPQHF.

This sequence joins TRBV5-5 and TRBJ1-5, with 8 bases that match TRBD1. The trim removed 5 bases at V and 2 bases at J, leaving 6 bases unmatched. This CDR3 region has 15 residues. Germline-derived CDR1 and CDR2 are SGHKS and YYEKEE (reference sequence). This CDR3 is CASRMGQERNQPQHF. Written as DNA, the CDR3 is TGTGCCAGCAGGATGGGACAGGAGCGCAATCAGCCCCAGCATTTT.

The chain employs TRBV30 and TRBJ1-2; D might be TRBD1 (5 bases). Germline V gene sequence: CDR1 GTSNPN, CDR2 SVGIG (reference sequence). Between the trimmed V and J ends, which lost 2 bases and 7 bases, there was a span of 14 bases. The CDR3 consists of 13 residues. The CDR3 nucleotides read TGTGCCTGGAGTACTCCAGGGAGAGGTGGCTACACCTTC. Translation: CAWSTPGRGGYTF.

The chain combines TRBV6-5 with TRBJ2-2, with a tentative D call TRBD2 (7 bases). The V end lost 6 bases, the J end lost 4 bases, and 15 bases lay between the germline ends. The CDR3 contains 15 residues. Germline CDR1 and CDR2: MNHEY and SVGAGI. The CDR3 bases are TGTGCCAGCAGAAGGACTAGGGGGGGCACCGGGGAGCTGTTTTTT. Translated: CASRRTRGGTGELFF.

The chain is built from TRBV28 and TRBJ2-7; D uncertain. Germline V gives CDR1 MDHEN, CDR2 SYDVKM. Trimming left V 6 bases short and J 3 bases short, with 12 bases between. The CDR3 runs 13 residues. The CDR3: CASSIGAFYEQYF. Written as DNA, the CDR3 is TGTGCCAGCAGCATTGGAGCTTTCTACGAGCAGTACTTC.

The CDR3, as DNA: TGTGCCAGCAGCGTAGGAGGGGGGCCGGGAAACATTCAGTACTTC. Translation: CASSVGGGPGNIQYF. The rearrangement links TRBV9 to TRBJ2-4; either TRBD1 or TRBD2 may supply D (6 bases each). Germline CDR1 reads SGDLS; CDR2 reads YYNGEE. This CDR3 region has 15 residues. The V gene lost 0 bases and the J gene lost 6 bases, with 13 bases spanning the gap.

The table lists this clone with a count of one. The rearrangement uses TRBV27 and TRBJ1-1; D remains ambiguous. This CDR3 has 13 amino acids. Germline-derived CDR1 and CDR2 are MNHEY and SMNVEV (reference sequence). V lost 10 bases to trimming and J lost 5 bases, with 17 bases between them. The CDR3 DNA follows: TGTGCCACCTACCGAGGTGTCGTAACTGAAGCTTTCTTT. Amino acid sequence: CATYRGVVTEAFF.

This clone came up once. The chain has TRBV6-1 and TRBJ1-1; D is perhaps TRBD1 (5 bases). V lost 1 base to trimming and J lost 1 base, with 10 bases between them. The length of the CDR3 is 15 residues. CDR1 is MNHNS and CDR2 is SASEGT in the germline V gene. CDR3 sequence: CASSEGGRANTEAFF. CDR3 coding DNA: TGTGCCAGCAGTGAAGGGGGCAGGGCGAACACTGAAGCTTTCTTT.

This clone has a single count. The chain employs TRBV28 and TRBJ1-6; TRBD1 agrees at 12 bases. The CDR3 runs 15 residues. V dropped 6 bases and J dropped 10; count of bases not matched to a gene: 7. Germline CDR1 reads MDHEN; CDR2 reads SYDVKM. The CDR3 loop reads CASRGGQGAGSPLHF. Written as DNA, the CDR3 is TGTGCCAGCAGGGGGGGACAGGGGGCGGGATCACCCCTCCACTTT. Looking up the rest from reference TRBV28 and TRBJ1-6 gives the full variable domain: DVKVTQSSRYLVKRTGEKVFLECVQDMDHENMFWYRQDPGLGLRLIYFSYDVKMKEKGDIPEGYSVSREKKERFSLILESASTNQTSMYLCASRGGQGAGSPLHFGNGTRLTVT.